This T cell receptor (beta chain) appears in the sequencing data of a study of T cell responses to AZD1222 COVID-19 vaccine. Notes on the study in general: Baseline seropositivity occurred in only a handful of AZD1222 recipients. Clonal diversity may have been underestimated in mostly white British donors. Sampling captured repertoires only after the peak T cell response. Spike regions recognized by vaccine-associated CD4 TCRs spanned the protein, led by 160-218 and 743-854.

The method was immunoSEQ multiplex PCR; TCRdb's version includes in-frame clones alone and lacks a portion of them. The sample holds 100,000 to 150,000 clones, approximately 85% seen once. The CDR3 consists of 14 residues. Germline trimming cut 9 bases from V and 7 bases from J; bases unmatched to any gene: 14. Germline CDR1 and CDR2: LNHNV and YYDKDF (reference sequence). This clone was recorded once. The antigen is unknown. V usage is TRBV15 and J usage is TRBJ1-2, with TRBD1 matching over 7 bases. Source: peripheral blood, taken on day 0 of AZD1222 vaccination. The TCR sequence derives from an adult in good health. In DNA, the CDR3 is TGTGCCACAACAAACAACCACAGGGGTGCTGGCTACACCTTC. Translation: CATTNNHRGAGYTF.